One and the same sample provided the 32 T cell receptor beta chains below, sequenced in a study of cytomegalovirus exposure and HLA in healthy donors. PCR involved 60 Vbeta and 13 Jbeta primers. Clones were read by immunoSEQ multiplex PCR, and TCRdb kept only the in-frame ones, dropping some. The sample lists around 200,000 clones, roughly 85% seen once, with around 2.3% in the top ten. The specimen was PBMCs. The receptors were sampled from a woman in her forties or fifties in good health and CMV-seronegative.

V gene TRBV30 combines with J gene TRBJ2-1; 14 bases fit TRBD2. Germline loops: CDR1 GTSNPN, CDR2 SVGIG (reference sequence). V dropped 0 bases and J dropped 1; count of bases not matched to a gene: 11. CDR3 size: 20 residues. This CDR3 is CAWSVTPTSGRAPSYNEQFF. As DNA, the CDR3 is TGTGCCTGGAGTGTAACCCCGACTAGCGGGAGGGCCCCTTCCTACAATGAGCAGTTCTTC.

The chain employs TRBV7-2 and TRBJ2-1; tentatively, D is TRBD2 (6 bases). This CDR3 has 15 residues. V gave up 5 bases and J gave up 0 bases, with 11 bases separating them. Germline-derived CDR1 and CDR2 are SGHTA and FQGNSA. Written as DNA, the CDR3 is TGTGCCAGCAGCCTACGGGGGAGCTCCTACAATGAGCAGTTCTTC. Its translation is CASSLRGSSYNEQFF.

The CDR3 loop is CASSIATGGGMNTEAFF. The CDR3 DNA reads as TGTGCCAGTAGTATAGCGACAGGGGGCGGGATGAACACTGAAGCTTTCTTT. The chain employs TRBV19 and TRBJ1-1, with 10 bases that match TRBD1. The CDR3 runs 17 residues. The V gene's germline CDR1 is LNHDA and CDR2 SQIVND (reference sequence). Unmatched junction bases numbered 5, after V lost 1 base and J lost 0 bases.

This chain links TRBV6-5 with TRBJ2-3, with D maybe TRBD1 (5 bases). Trimming left V 6 bases short and J 1 base short, with 5 bases between. This CDR3 has 12 amino acids. Germline lookup yields CDR1 MNHEY and CDR2 SVGAGI. The CDR3 protein is CASSRGTDTQYF. The CDR3 DNA is TGTGCCAGCAGCAGGGGCACAGATACGCAGTATTTT.

This clone was seen more than once but under ten times. V is TRBV28 and J is TRBJ1-5; 9 bases align to TRBD1. The CDR3 loop spans 15 amino acids. V lost 3 bases to trimming and J lost 6 bases; unmatched junction nucleotides: 6. From germline, CDR1 is MDHEN and CDR2 SYDVKM. DNA of the CDR3: TGTGCCAGCAGTTTCGGACAGGGGATCGTTCAGCCCCAGCATTTT. It is translated as CASSFGQGIVQPQHF.

The genes are TRBV14 and TRBJ1-3; 9 bases map to TRBD1. J lost 0 bases, V lost 2 bases, and 5 bases had no gene match. Germline V gene sequence: CDR1 SGHDN, CDR2 FVKESK. The CDR3 sequence is 17 residues long. The CDR3 DNA follows: TGTGCCAGCAGCCAACCGGGACAGGGTTTCTCTGGAAACACCATATATTTT. This gives the protein CASSQPGQGFSGNTIYF.

The gene calls are TRBV5-3 and TRBJ2-2, with a possible D match to TRBD1 (6 bases). Being an ORF, TRBV5-3 has a function that is uncertain. This CDR3 has 15 amino acids. Trimming cost V 4 bases and J 6 bases, with 16 bases left between them. CDR3 sequence: CARSPWTERSGELFF. The DNA for the CDR3 is TGTGCCAGAAGCCCTTGGACAGAACGGTCCGGGGAGCTGTTTTTT.

The genes are TRBV28 and TRBJ1-1; D uncertain. Per the germline V gene, CDR1 is MDHEN and CDR2 is SYDVKM. There are 11 residues in the CDR3. V gave up 7 bases and J gave up 0 bases, with 3 bases separating them. CDR3 sequence (DNA): TGTGCCAGCAAGCTGAACACTGAAGCTTTCTTT. This encodes CASKLNTEAFF.

This clone showed up just a few times. The V and J genes are TRBV19 and TRBJ1-5; D might be TRBD1 (5 bases). Between the trimmed V and J ends, which lost 2 bases and 2 bases, there was a span of 7 bases. CDR1 and CDR2 from the germline V gene are LNHDA and SQIVND (reference sequence). This CDR3 has 14 amino acids. The CDR3 nucleotides read TGTGCCAGTAGTATAATGACAGGCAATCAGCCCCAGCATTTT. It translates to CASSIMTGNQPQHF. Filled out from reference TRBV19 and TRBJ1-5, the complete variable domain reads DGGITQSPKYLFRKEGQNVTLSCEQNLNHDAMYWYRQDPGQGLRLIYYSQIVNDFQKGDIAEGYSVSREKKESFPLTVTSAQKNPTAFYLCASSIMTGNQPQHFGDGTRLSIL.

The chain uses TRBV6-1 and TRBJ2-1; the match to TRBD1 covers 8 bases. V was pared by 8 bases and J by 4 bases, with 7 bases of the junction left unmatched. There are 14 residues in the CDR3. Germline V gene sequence: CDR1 MNHNS, CDR2 SASEGT. DNA for the CDR3: TGTGCCAGCGTAACCAACAGGGGGTACAATGAGCAGTTCTTC. Protein sequence: CASVTNRGYNEQFF.

The chain links TRBV7-3 to TRBJ1-2; possible D gene TRBD1, 6 bases. Germline CDR1 SGHTA, CDR2 FQGTGA. CDR3 size: 14 residues. V lost 5 bases, J lost 3 bases, and 13 bases lay in between. CDR3 sequence (DNA): TGTGCCAGCAGCCCAACCCAGGGGCACTATGGCTACACCTTC. Translation: CASSPTQGHYGYTF. Variable domain in full (rest from reference TRBV7-3 and TRBJ1-2): GAGVSQTPSNKVTEKGKYVELRCDPISGHTALYWYRQSLGQGPEFLIYFQGTGAADDSGLPNDRFFAVRPEGSVSTLKIQRTERGDSAVYLCASSPTQGHYGYTFGSGTRLTVV.

V is TRBV6-1 and J is TRBJ1-1, with unresolved D. V shed 7 bases and J shed 6 bases, with 12 bases lying between them. CDR3 length: 12 amino acids. Germline-derived CDR1 and CDR2 are MNHNS and SASEGT. The CDR3 loop is CASISGWSEAFF. DNA of the CDR3: TGTGCCAGCATATCGGGGTGGTCTGAAGCTTTCTTT.

The table lists this clone with a few counts. The chain employs TRBV27 and TRBJ2-7, with 8 bases matching TRBD1. There are 13 residues in the CDR3. The ends lost 8 bases at V and 3 bases at J; junction bases unmatched: 6. CDR1 and CDR2 (germline): MNHEY, SMNVEV (reference sequence). CDR3: CASGDGQGYEQYF. CDR3 bases: TGTGCCAGCGGGGACGGACAGGGCTACGAGCAGTACTTC.

The chain is built from TRBV5-1 and TRBJ2-7, with D possibly matching TRBD2 (6 bases). The CDR3 totals 16 residues. Trimming took 2 bases from V and 7 from J, leaving 22 bases between them. CDR1 and CDR2 (germline): SGHRS, YFSETQ. CDR3 DNA: TGCGCCAGCAGCTTCACCTCGGGGGTGCCAGGAGGGGAGCAGTACTTC. It yields the protein CASSFTSGVPGGEQYF. Drawing the rest from reference TRBV5-1 and TRBJ2-7, the complete variable domain is KAGVTQTPRYLIKTRGQQVTLSCSPISGHRSVSWYQQTPGQGLQFLFEYFSETQRNKGNFPGRFSGRQFSNSRSEMNVSTLELGDSALYLCASSFTSGVPGGEQYFGPGTRLTVT.

This clone has only one observation. The chain is built from TRBV2 and TRBJ1-5; TRBD1 matches at 9 bases. Germline CDR1 SNHLY, CDR2 FYNNEI. The junction had 3 bases not matched to a gene; V was cut back by 6 bases and J by 0 bases. The CDR3 is 15 amino acids. CDR3 in DNA: TGTGCCAGCAGAAGGACAGGGGCTAGCAATCAGCCCCAGCATTTT. Its protein product is CASRRTGASNQPQHF.

The chain joins TRBV9 to TRBJ2-1; TRBD2 aligns across 11 bases. J lost 8 bases, V lost 4 bases, and 8 bases had no gene match. Germline CDR1 reads SGDLS; CDR2 reads YYNGEE. CDR3 length: 15 residues. CDR3 nucleotides: TGTGCCAGCAGCCCAGGGACTAGCGGCCGCCATGAGCAGTTCTTC. Its protein product is CASSPGTSGRHEQFF.

DNA of the CDR3: TGCGCCTCCCGCCCTAGCGGTAACAATGAGCAGTTCTTC. This gives the protein CASRPSGNNEQFF. The V and J genes are TRBV10-2 and TRBJ2-1, with TRBD2 matching 7 bases. Germline V gives CDR1 WSHSY, CDR2 SAAADI. Trimming took 11 bases from V and 5 from J; bases not matched to a gene: 9. This CDR3 comprises 13 residues.

This clone has more than one count but fewer than ten. The junction departs from germline at one end; a sequencing error may be responsible. V gene TRBV7-9 combines with J gene TRBJ2-7, with TRBD2 matching over 7 bases. The CDR3 spans 16 residues. CDR1 is SEHNR, CDR2 FQNEAQ, per germline (reference sequence). The CDR3 protein is CSSSPPRRAGTYEQYF. The CDR3 bases are TGTTCCAGCAGCCCCCCTAGGCGAGCGGGAACCTACGAGCAGTACTTC.

The table lists this clone with a count of one. The rearrangement joins TRBV19 to TRBJ2-3; D possibly corresponds to TRBD2 (5 bases). Germline lookup yields CDR1 LNHDA and CDR2 SQIVND (reference sequence). V was shortened by 8 bases and J by 10 bases, with 16 bases between the two germline ends. The CDR3 runs to 12 residues. The CDR3 DNA follows: TGTGCCAGTGTCCGGGCGCCCGGGGCGCAGTATTTT. Amino acid sequence: CASVRAPGAQYF.

The rearrangement uses TRBV2 and TRBJ1-5, with D uncertain. CDR3 length: 15 amino acids. Trimming removed 1 base at V and 1 base at J, with 8 bases between. From germline, CDR1 is SNHLY and CDR2 FYNNEI. The CDR3 spells CASSEGRTSNQPQHF. As DNA, the CDR3 is TGTGCCAGCAGTGAAGGGAGGACGAGCAATCAGCCCCAGCATTTT. Combining the CDR3 with reference TRBV2 and TRBJ1-5 gives the whole variable domain EPEVTQTPSHQVTQMGQEVILRCVPISNHLYFYWYRQILGQKVEFLVSFYNNEISEKSEIFDDQFSVERPDGSNFTLKIRSTKLEDSAMYFCASSEGRTSNQPQHFGDGTRLSIL.

The chain employs TRBV11-2 and TRBJ2-7; 8 nucleotides agree with TRBD1. Per germline, CDR1 SGHAT and CDR2 FQNNGV. There are 15 residues in the CDR3. V lost 2 bases to trimming and J lost 1 base; unmatched junction nucleotides: 4. The DNA for the CDR3 is TGTGCCAGCAGCTTACAGGGGGCCCTTTCCTACGAGCAGTACTTC. It yields the protein CASSLQGALSYEQYF.

This chain connects TRBV11-2 to TRBJ2-5; TRBD2 is a possible D gene (7 bases). V was clipped by 8 bases and J by 4 bases, with 17 bases between them. The V gene's germline CDR1 is SGHAT and CDR2 FQNNGV. The CDR3 is 14 residues long. The CDR3 region is CASHNRGAGETQYF. DNA of the CDR3: TGTGCCAGCCACAACCGGGGGGCGGGAGAGACCCAGTACTTC. The whole variable domain, remainder taken from reference TRBV11-2 and TRBJ2-5, is EAGVAQSPRYKIIEKRQSVAFWCNPISGHATLYWYQQILGQGPKLLIQFQNNGVVDDSQLPKDRFSAERLKGVDSTLKIQPAKLEDSAVYLCASHNRGAGETQYFGPGTRLLVL.

The chain is built from TRBV14 and TRBJ2-7; D is unclear. Trimming pared 0 bases from V and 6 bases from J, leaving 15 bases between. Germline lookup yields CDR1 SGHDN and CDR2 FVKESK. CDR3 length: 15 amino acids. CDR3 DNA sequence: TGTGCCAGCAGCCAAGACGGTCTTTTTACCGGCGAGCAGTACTTC. It yields the protein CASSQDGLFTGEQYF.

The chain couples TRBV11-2 to TRBJ2-2; TRBD2 aligns across 9 bases. Germline V lookup: CDR1 SGHAT, CDR2 FQNNGV. Trimming at V came to 7 bases and at J to 4 bases, leaving 13 bases not matched to a gene. This CDR3 has 17 residues. The DNA for the CDR3 is TGTGCCAGCACCCGGGGGGAGCTAGCGGGAATCACCGGGGAGCTGTTTTTT. This sequence encodes CASTRGELAGITGELFF.

This chain uses TRBV2 with TRBJ2-1; either TRBD1 or TRBD2 may fit D (10 bases each). V shed 6 bases and J shed 6 bases, with 33 bases lying between them. The V gene's germline CDR1 is SNHLY and CDR2 FYNNEI. CDR3 length equals 20 residues. CDR3 bases: TGTGCCAGCAGACGACCGACAGGGGGCAGAGCGGGAGGGCCGGGCAATGAGCAGTTCTTC. Translated, it gives CASRRPTGGRAGGPGNEQFF.

The chain employs TRBV4-1 and TRBJ1-1; D call uncertain. The CDR3 runs to 13 residues. Germline V gene lookup returns CDR1 MGHRA and CDR2 YSYEKL. The V gene lost 1 base and the J gene lost 0 bases, with 3 bases spanning the gap. CDR3 protein: CASSQAMNTEAFF. Here the CDR3 DNA reads TGCGCCAGCAGCCAAGCTATGAACACTGAAGCTTTCTTT.

The CDR3 sequence: CASSLVSGSPNEQFF. The DNA for the CDR3 is TGTGCCAGCAGCTTAGTTAGCGGGAGCCCCAATGAGCAGTTCTTC. J is TRBJ2-1 and V is TRBV11-2, with 9 bases identical to TRBD2. The CDR3 is 15 amino acids. V dropped 1 base and J dropped 6; count of bases not matched to a gene: 4. Looked up from germline, CDR1 is SGHAT and CDR2 is FQNNGV.

This clone was counted a few times. The V call is TRBV5-8, the J call TRBJ2-7; 9 positions match TRBD1. Germline trimming cut 0 bases from V and 4 bases from J; bases unmatched to any gene: 11. Germline values: CDR1 SGHTS, CDR2 YDEGEE. The CDR3 totals 17 residues. This CDR3 reads CASSLVETGGLGYEQYF. The CDR3 nucleotides are TGTGCCAGCAGCTTGGTCGAGACAGGGGGTTTGGGGTACGAGCAGTACTTC.

This clone was seen more than once but under ten times. The rearrangement uses TRBV5-1 and TRBJ1-1; D gene ambiguous. CDR3 length equals 14 residues. The germline V and J ends were trimmed by 4 bases and 0 bases, with 10 bases remaining between them. Germline V gives CDR1 SGHRS, CDR2 YFSETQ. Written as DNA, the CDR3 is TGCGCCAGCAGCCTCGGTAGAGTGAACACTGAAGCTTTCTTT. It specifies CASSLGRVNTEAFF.

Comments on this clone: Other nucleotide sequences in the sample specify the same CDR3. The J gene is TRBJ1-1, the V gene TRBV18; TRBD1 agrees at 11 bases. Looked up from germline, CDR1 is KGHSH and CDR2 is LQKENI. Unmatched junction bases numbered 2, after V lost 3 bases and J lost 2 bases. This CDR3 is 15 amino acids long. CDR3: CASSPGQGGNTEAFF. CDR3 nucleotides: TGTGCCAGCTCACCGGGACAGGGGGGCAACACTGAAGCTTTCTTT.

The gene calls are TRBV30 and TRBJ2-7; 10 bases match TRBD2. CDR1 GTSNPN and CDR2 SVGIG come from the germline V gene (reference sequence). The V segment lost 3 bases and the J segment 1 base; nucleotides outside the gene matches: 6. The CDR3 has 15 residues. CDR3 sequence: CAWRTTSGISYEQYF. The CDR3 nucleotides read TGTGCCTGGAGGACAACTAGCGGGATTTCCTACGAGCAGTACTTC.

This CDR3 reads CATSRLGEGEGYTF. DNA of the CDR3: TGTGCCACCAGCAGACTAGGGGAGGGCGAGGGCTACACCTTC. This chain uses TRBV15 with TRBJ1-2, with D maybe TRBD1 (5 bases). With 2 bases removed from V and 8 bases from J, the gap between germline ends came to 15 bases. This CDR3 comprises 14 residues. The germline V gene has CDR1 LNHNV and CDR2 YYDKDF (reference sequence).